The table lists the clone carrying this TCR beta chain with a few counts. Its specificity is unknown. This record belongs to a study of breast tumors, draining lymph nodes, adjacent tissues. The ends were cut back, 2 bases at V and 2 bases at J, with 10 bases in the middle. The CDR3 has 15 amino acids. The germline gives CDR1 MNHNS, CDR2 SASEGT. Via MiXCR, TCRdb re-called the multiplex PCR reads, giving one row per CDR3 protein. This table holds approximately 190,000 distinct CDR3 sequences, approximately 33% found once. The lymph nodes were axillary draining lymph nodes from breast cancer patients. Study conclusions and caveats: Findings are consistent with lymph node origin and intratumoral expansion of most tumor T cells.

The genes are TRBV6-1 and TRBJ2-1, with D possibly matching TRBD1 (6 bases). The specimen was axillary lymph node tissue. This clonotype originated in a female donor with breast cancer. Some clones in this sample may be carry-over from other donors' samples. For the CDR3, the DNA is TGTGCCAGCAGTGAATGGACAGCCCCCTACAATGAGCAGTTCTTC. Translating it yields CASSEWTAPYNEQFF.